This entry features one T cell receptor (beta chain) sequence. What it recognizes is unknown. Aged roughly 6 to 100, donors were systemically healthy Caucasians from Russia. In each sample, at least 7 million PBMCs were isolated. This specimen belongs to a study of blood T cells in healthy people across ages. The study's findings and limits: Estimates of diversity drawn from one million T cells were considered underestimates.

Alongside a J-beta primer mix, a sample-barcoded 5' primer served in a second PCR lasting about 7 to 11 cycles. Unique molecular identifiers of 12 random nucleotides labeled each cDNA. MiXCR, run by TCRdb on the 5' RACE reads, gives a single entry per CDR3 protein. The sample includes about 1.5 million distinct CDR3 sequences, less than 45% seen only once; the top ten take 4%. The CDR3 is made up of 13 amino acids. In germline, CDR1 is SGHVS, CDR2 FNYEAQ. V gene TRBV7-6 combines with J gene TRBJ2-1; either TRBD1 or TRBD2 may fit D (5 bases each). With the DNA end fitting TRBJ2-7 better, the J assignment may be wrong. This TCR was sampled from a woman aged 18-29 years in good health. Sequencing was done on a sample of blood. In nucleotides, the CDR3 is TGTGCCAGCAATACGGGGCCCTACAATGAGCAGTACTTC. This gives the protein CASNTGPYNEQYF.